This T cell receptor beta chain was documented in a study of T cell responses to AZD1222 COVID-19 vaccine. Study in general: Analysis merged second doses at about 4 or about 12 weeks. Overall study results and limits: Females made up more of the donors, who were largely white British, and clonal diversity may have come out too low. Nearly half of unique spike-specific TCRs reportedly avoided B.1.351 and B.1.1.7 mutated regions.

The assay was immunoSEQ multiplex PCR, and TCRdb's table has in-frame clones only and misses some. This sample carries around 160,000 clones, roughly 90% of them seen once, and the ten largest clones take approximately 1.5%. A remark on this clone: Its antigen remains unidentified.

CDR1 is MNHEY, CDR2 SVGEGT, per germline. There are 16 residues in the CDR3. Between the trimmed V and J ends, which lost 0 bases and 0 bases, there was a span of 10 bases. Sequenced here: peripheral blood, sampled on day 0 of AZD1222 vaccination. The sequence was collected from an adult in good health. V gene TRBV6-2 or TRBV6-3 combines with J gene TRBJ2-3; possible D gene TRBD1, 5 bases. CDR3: CASSYSMPGSTDTQYF. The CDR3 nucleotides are TGTGCCAGCAGTTACTCGATGCCAGGGAGCACAGATACGCAGTATTTT.